These T cell receptor beta chains were read from a single sample in a study of T cell repertoires in cytomegalovirus infection. These TCRs' antigens remain unknown. From the reads, TCRdb called clonotypes with MiXCR, one entry per CDR3 protein. Here the sample spans about 85,000 distinct CDR3 sequences, approximately 45% being singletons. The sample was CD8+ T cells from cultured PBMCs, taken from culture after CMV antigen stimulation. The receptor source for this set is a human donor in good health (CMV status not recorded). Some clones in this sample may be carry-over from other donors' samples. CDR3s include the opening cysteine and the closing phenylalanine or tryptophan. D genes are given only for firm matches. Clone size is given for some rows only: seen once, a few or many times, or a class if the clone is expanded.

d_call | clone_size | j_call | v_call | cdr3_nt | cdr3_aa
- | - | TRBJ1-4 | TRBV11-2 | TGTGCCAGCAGCTTGCGGGGGGAAAAACTGTTTTTT | CASSLRGEKLFF
TRBD1 | few | TRBJ1-2 | TRBV6-5 | TGTGCCAGCAGATCCGGGACAGGGGGAGACTATGGCTACACCTTC | CASRSGTGGDYGYTF
TRBD1 | - | TRBJ2-5 | TRBV11-2 | TGTGCCAGCAGCCGAGACAGGGGGCGCCAGGAGACCCAGTACTTC | CASSRDRGRQETQYF
- | - | TRBJ1-1 | TRBV6-1 | TGTGCCAGCAGTGAAGAGTACACTGAAGCTTTCTTT | CASSEEYTEAFF
TRBD2 | many | TRBJ2-3 | TRBV12-3/TRBV12-4 | TGTGCCAGCAGGGGGCTAGCGGGGGGCACAGATACGCAGTATTTT | CASRGLAGGTDTQYF
TRBD1 | - | TRBJ1-2 | TRBV4-1 | TGTGCCAGCAGCCAAGATCGCCCACAGGGGGCGCGAGTCTATGGCTACACCTTC | CASSQDRPQGARVYGYTF
- | few | TRBJ2-2 | TRBV4-1 | TGCGCCAGCAGCCAAGATCGTAGGACAGCCGGGGAGCTGTTTTTT | CASSQDRRTAGELFF
- | - | TRBJ2-3 | TRBV11-2 | TGTGCCAGCAGCTATCTTGGGGGGCCGAGCACAGATACGCAGTATTTT | CASSYLGGPSTDTQYF
- | few | TRBJ2-7 | TRBV10-3 | TGTGCCATCAGTGAAGTAGCGACCAACTACGAGCAGTACTTC | CAISEVATNYEQYF
- | - | TRBJ2-1 | TRBV7-9 | TGTGCCAGCAGCCTCCCTCGGAGAGCCATACCCAATGAGCAGTTCTTC | CASSLPRRAIPNEQFF
TRBD2 | many | TRBJ2-5 | TRBV7-2 | TGTGCCAGCAGCGACCTGCCCGGGACTAGCGGGAGAAGTATGTCAGAGACCCAGTACTTC | CASSDLPGTSGRSMSETQYF
- | many | TRBJ2-3 | TRBV7-2 | TGTGCCAGCAGCCACTACTCGGGAGGCACAGATACGCAGTATTTT | CASSHYSGGTDTQYF
TRBD2 | - | TRBJ2-3 | TRBV7-3 | TGTGCCAGCAGCTTAACCGCGAGCGGGGGTGGCACAGATACGCAGTATTTT | CASSLTASGGGTDTQYF
TRBD1 | few | TRBJ1-5 | TRBV6-1 | TGTGCCAGCAGACGTGACAGGGAAAATCAGCCCCAGCATTTT | CASRRDRENQPQHF
- | - | TRBJ2-1 | TRBV7-9 | TGTGCCAGCAGCGCTCTCGCGGGAATTAATGAGCAGTTCTTC | CASSALAGINEQFF
- | - | TRBJ1-1 | TRBV5-4 | TGTGCCAGCAGCTCCGAGCGCAGACACATGAACACTGAAGCTTTCTTT | CASSSERRHMNTEAFF
- | - | TRBJ1-2 | TRBV29-1 | TGCAGCGTTGAAGTCAGGGACTATGGCTACACCTTC | CSVEVRDYGYTF
TRBD2 | - | TRBJ2-3 | TRBV6-8 | TGTGCCAGCAGTTACTCGCCAGCGGGGATGGGAGATACGCAGTATTTT | CASSYSPAGMGDTQYF
- | - | TRBJ2-4 | TRBV19 | TGTGCCAGTAGTAACGCCCTAGCCAAAAACATTCAGTACTTC | CASSNALAKNIQYF
TRBD1 | - | TRBJ1-2 | TRBV20-1 | TGCAGTGCTAGAGATTCGCAGGGGGCTAGGTATGGCTACACCTTC | CSARDSQGARYGYTF
- | - | TRBJ2-7 | TRBV6-6 | TGTGCCAGCAGTTACACATCGGACGGCCCTAAGGAGCAGTACTTC | CASSYTSDGPKEQYF
- | few | TRBJ2-1 | TRBV7-2 | TGTGCCAGCAGCCCTATCGGGGGCTCCTACAATGAGCAGTTCTTC | CASSPIGGSYNEQFF
- | - | TRBJ1-5 | TRBV28 | TGTGCCAGCAGTTTTTTTGAAAATCAGCCCCAGCATTTT | CASSFFENQPQHF
- | - | TRBJ2-5 | TRBV11-2 | TGTGCCAGCAGCTTATTTAGTAGCGGACAAGAGACCCAGTACTTC | CASSLFSSGQETQYF
TRBD1 | few | TRBJ2-1 | TRBV11-1 | TGTGCCAGCAGCTTAGCGCGGAGACAGGGCTTAGATGAGCAGTTCTTC | CASSLARRQGLDEQFF
- | - | TRBJ2-2 | TRBV28 | TGTGCCGCGGAGGGGGCTAGTGCGGCTGCCAACACCGGGGAGCTGTTTTTT | CAAEGASAAANTGELFF
- | - | TRBJ1-2 | TRBV27 | TGTGCCAGCAGTTCCGGCCTCCGGGGAGGCTACACCTTC | CASSSGLRGGYTF
- | few | TRBJ1-1 | TRBV9 | TGTGCCAGCAGCGGGCGGGACACTCAATCTGAAGCTTTCTTT | CASSGRDTQSEAFF
TRBD2 | - | TRBJ2-2 | TRBV12-3/TRBV12-4 | TGTGCCAGCAGTTTAGGTGCGGGAGGGTGGACCGGGGAGCTGTTTTTT | CASSLGAGGWTGELFF
- | - | TRBJ1-1 | TRBV20-1 | TGCAGTGCTAGAGATCAAGACCCGGGGATTGAAGCTTTCTTT | CSARDQDPGIEAFF
- | - | TRBJ2-3 | TRBV27 | TGTGCCAGCAGTTCATCGGCAAATTCCTTTATTACCGTCACGCAGTATTTT | CASSSSANSFITVTQYF
- | few | TRBJ1-3 | TRBV9 | TGTGCCAGCAGCGCATTAATCTCTGGAAACACCATATATTTT | CASSALISGNTIYF
- | few | TRBJ1-3 | TRBV7-9 | TGTGCCAGCAGCTCGTCGCAGATTCGGCTCCACTCTGGAAACACCATATATTTT | CASSSSQIRLHSGNTIYF
TRBD1 | few | TRBJ1-1 | TRBV7-8 | TGTGCCAGCAGCTTAGCTACAGGGGGCACTGAAGCTTTCTTT | CASSLATGGTEAFF
- | - | TRBJ2-2 | TRBV4-1 | TGCGCCAGCAGGGAGCACCCTATTAACACCGGGGAGCTGTTTTTT | CASREHPINTGELFF
TRBD1 | - | TRBJ1-5 | TRBV27 | TGTGCCAGCAGTTTGCGGACAGGGCTCAATCAGCCCCAGCATTTT | CASSLRTGLNQPQHF
- | few | TRBJ2-3 | TRBV18 | TGTGCCAGCTCCGGGGCGGAGACAGATACGCAGTATTTT | CASSGAETDTQYF
- | - | TRBJ2-1 | TRBV15 | TGTGCCACCAGCAGAGAAGGCGGGGCTTCGGCACACAATGAGCAGTTCTTC | CATSREGGASAHNEQFF
TRBD2 | - | TRBJ2-3 | TRBV10-3 | TGTGCCATCAGTCACCGAGGGCTAGCGGGGCTCAGCACAGATACGCAGTATTTT | CAISHRGLAGLSTDTQYF
TRBD2 | - | TRBJ2-1 | TRBV7-3 | TGTGCCAGCAGCCCGTCCCAGCGGGAGGGAGGAAATGAGCAGTTCTTC | CASSPSQREGGNEQFF
TRBD2 | - | TRBJ2-1 | TRBV15 | TGTGCCACCAGCCCTATCGGGACTAGCGGATACAATGAGCAGTTCTTC | CATSPIGTSGYNEQFF
- | few | TRBJ2-2 | TRBV7-2 | TGTGCCAGCAGCTTTAAAAGGACAAACACCGGGGAGCTGTTTTTT | CASSFKRTNTGELFF
TRBD2 | - | TRBJ2-1 | TRBV11-1 | TGTGCCAGCAGCTTGGTAGCGGGAGAAGCCTACAATGAGCAGTTCTTC | CASSLVAGEAYNEQFF
- | few | TRBJ1-5 | TRBV27 | TGTGCCAGCAGTTTCCGGAGGACCTCGTATCAGCCCCAGCATTTT | CASSFRRTSYQPQHF
TRBD2 | - | TRBJ2-1 | TRBV2 | TGTGCCAGCAGTGACTCCGGACTAGCGGGAGGGGGGGAGCAGTTCTTC | CASSDSGLAGGGEQFF
TRBD2 | few | TRBJ2-7 | TRBV12-3/TRBV12-4 | TGTGCCAGCAGTTTACTAGCGGAGGGATCCTACGAGCAGTACTTC | CASSLLAEGSYEQYF
- | few | TRBJ1-1 | TRBV7-3 | TGTGCCAGCAGCTTATATTGGGACACTGAAGCTTTCTTT | CASSLYWDTEAFF
TRBD1 | - | TRBJ2-7 | TRBV7-2 | TGTGCCAGCAGCCAATCCGGGACAGGGTACGAGCAGTACTTC | CASSQSGTGYEQYF
TRBD2 | - | TRBJ2-7 | TRBV5-6 | TGTGCCAGCATACGCGGGGGGGCCTATTCCTACGAGCAGTACTTC | CASIRGGAYSYEQYF
TRBD1 | - | TRBJ1-5 | TRBV14 | TGTGCCAGCAGCGCACCCGGGACAGGGGGCAATCAGCCCCAGCATTTT | CASSAPGTGGNQPQHF
- | - | TRBJ1-1 | TRBV4-2 | TGTGCCAGCAGCCAAGGGGATTACACTGAAGCTTTCTTT | CASSQGDYTEAFF
- | - | TRBJ1-1 | TRBV4-1 | TGCGCCAGCAGCAGACCTTCGACGGGGAGGACTGAAGCTTTCTTT | CASSRPSTGRTEAFF
TRBD2 | - | TRBJ2-5 | TRBV29-1 | TGCAGCGTTGAATATCTCGAGGGAGGGTACGGGGAGACCCAGTACTTC | CSVEYLEGGYGETQYF
TRBD2 | - | TRBJ2-5 | TRBV5-1 | TGCGCCAGCAGCCCTCCGACTAGCGGGGTTATCGTGGAGACCCAGTACTTC | CASSPPTSGVIVETQYF
- | - | TRBJ2-7 | TRBV6-2/TRBV6-3 | TGTGCCAGCAACCCTCTGGGCTACGAGCAGTACTTC | CASNPLGYEQYF